The clone carrying this T cell receptor (beta chain) was seen many times. Its antigen remains unidentified. This beta chain is an off-target read within a library intended for alpha chains, so its frequency means little. The entry originates in a study of spatial heterogeneity in lung cancer. Time point defined: sample taken at primary tumor resection. Using its own MiXCR run on the 5' RACE reads, TCRdb lists one record per CDR3 protein. The profile covers approximately 15,000 distinct CDR3 sequences, with 6.2% appearing a single time and roughly 6.6% taken by the ten largest. Overall study findings and caveats: Tumors with more nonsynonymous mutations had more expanded intratumoral alpha and beta TCRs.

The V segment lost 6 bases and the J segment 0 bases; nucleotides outside the gene matches: 5. This CDR3 is built from 15 residues. Specimen: lung tumor tissue, collected at surgery. The rearrangement joins TRBV12-3 or TRBV12-4 to TRBJ1-5; 7 bases match TRBD1. The sequence was obtained from a male donor with early-stage non-small cell lung cancer. This CDR3 is CASRRQGGSNQPQHF. The DNA of the CDR3 is TGTGCCAGCAGGAGACAGGGAGGTAGCAATCAGCCCCAGCATTTT.